Sequencing of this TCR beta chain was carried out in a study of shared clonotypes between healthy human individuals. Regarding the study as a whole: Sequencing depth was predicted to influence how clonotypes are shared among donors.

Authors' methods: ImmunoSEQ junction-only sequences lacked quality scores, so their filtering differed. This table comes from immunoSEQ multiplex PCR, and its TCRdb copy is limited to in-frame clones, with some not included. V, J and clone size reflect that table, while D and trimming were determined from the DNA. The data hold about 480,000 clones, with 60% to 85% observed a single time. Healthy and HIV-negative, the adult donors had no recent acute infections or vaccinations. Within Nashville, Tennessee resided all donors, each a Caucasian adult. This clone was picked up one time. Its antigen is still unknown. CDR1 and CDR2 (germline): LNHDA, SQIVND (reference sequence). The CDR3 runs to 13 residues. Trimming removed 3 bases at V and 8 bases at J, with 13 bases between.

The rearrangement joins TRBV19 to TRBJ1-2; possibly TRBD1 for D (6 bases). Sequences were obtained from PBMCs. This clonotype originated in a woman between 35 and 50 years old in good health. Some clones in this sample may be carry-over from other donors' samples. CDR3 nucleotides: TGTGCCAGTAGTATCGGGGGGCGACAAGGCTACACCTTC. The encoded protein is CASSIGGRQGYTF. Full variable domain (missing parts from reference TRBV19 and TRBJ1-2): DGGITQSPKYLFRKEGQNVTLSCEQNLNHDAMYWYRQDPGQGLRLIYYSQIVNDFQKGDIAEGYSVSREKKESFPLTVTSAQKNPTAFYLCASSIGGRQGYTFGSGTRLTVV.